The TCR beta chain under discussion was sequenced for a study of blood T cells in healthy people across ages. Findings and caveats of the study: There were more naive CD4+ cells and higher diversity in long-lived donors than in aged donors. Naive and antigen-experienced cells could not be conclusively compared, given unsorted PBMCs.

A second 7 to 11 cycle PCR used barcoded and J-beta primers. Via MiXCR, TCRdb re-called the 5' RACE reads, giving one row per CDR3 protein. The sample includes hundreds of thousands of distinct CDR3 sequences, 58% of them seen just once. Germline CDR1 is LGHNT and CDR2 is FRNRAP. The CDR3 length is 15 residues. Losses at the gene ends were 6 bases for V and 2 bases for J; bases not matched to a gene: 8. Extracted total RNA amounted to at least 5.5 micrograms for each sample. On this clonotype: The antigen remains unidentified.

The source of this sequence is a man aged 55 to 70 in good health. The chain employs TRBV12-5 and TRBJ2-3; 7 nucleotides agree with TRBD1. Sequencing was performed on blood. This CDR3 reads CASGTGSYSTDTQYF. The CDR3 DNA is TGTGCTAGTGGGACAGGGTCCTATTCCACAGATACGCAGTATTTT.